This T cell receptor beta chain was sequenced during a study of blood T cells in healthy people across ages. The authors ran a second PCR of roughly 6 to 12 cycles using a sample-barcoded 5' primer and a J-beta primer mix. TCRdb processed the 5' RACE reads anew with MiXCR; each CDR3 protein has one entry. The sample carries over 1,300,000 distinct CDR3 sequences, roughly 64% recorded once. CDR1 is SEHNR, CDR2 FQNEAQ, per germline (reference sequence). The CDR3 runs 16 residues. V gave up 4 bases and J gave up 6 bases, with 20 bases separating them. Sample: blood. The origin of this receptor is a man aged 18 to 29 in good health. V is TRBV7-9 and J is TRBJ2-3; possibly TRBD1 for D (5 bases). CDR3 nucleotides: TGTGCCAGCAGCTCCAGGGCAGTGCAAAACTTTGATACGCAGTATTTT. It specifies CASSSRAVQNFDTQYF.